This TCR beta chain emerged from a study of Japanese encephalitis immunity and Zika vaccine responses. Across the study: Weeks 2, 6 and 52 after starting ZPIV were sequenced in flavivirus-naive donors.

MiXCR, applied by TCRdb to the 5' RACE reads, yields one record per CDR3 protein. The sample data list 55 to 65 distinct CDR3 sequences. The CDR3 covers 17 residues. Trimming left V 1 base short and J 4 bases short, with 18 bases between. CDR1 and CDR2 from the germline V gene are LGHNA and YNFKEQ. PBMCs were CFSE-labeled and cultured for less than seven days with peptide pools at about 0.94 ug/mL each. The sort collected unfixed, live, CD56-CD19-CD16-CD3+CD4+ CFSE-low proliferating CD4 T cells. Sample: antigen-activated CD4+ T cells from blood, cultured, taken during a Zika inactivated vaccine study. The V and J genes are TRBV4-2 and TRBJ2-3, with D perhaps assigned TRBD1 or TRBD2 (5 bases each). This receptor was taken from an adult woman who received an inactivated Zika virus vaccine. The CDR3 is CASSQGNPGTEADTQYF. The DNA for the CDR3 is TGTGCCAGCAGCCAAGGGAACCCCGGGACGGAGGCAGATACGCAGTATTTT.